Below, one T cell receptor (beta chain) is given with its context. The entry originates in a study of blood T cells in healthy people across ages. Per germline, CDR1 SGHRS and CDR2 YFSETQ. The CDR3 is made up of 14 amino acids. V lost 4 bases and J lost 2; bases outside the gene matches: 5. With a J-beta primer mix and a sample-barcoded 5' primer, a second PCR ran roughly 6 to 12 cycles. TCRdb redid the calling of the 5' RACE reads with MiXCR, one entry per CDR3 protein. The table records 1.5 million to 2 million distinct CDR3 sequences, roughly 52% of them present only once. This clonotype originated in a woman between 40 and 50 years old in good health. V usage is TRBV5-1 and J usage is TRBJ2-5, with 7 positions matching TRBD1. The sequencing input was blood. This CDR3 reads CASSRVGQQETQYF. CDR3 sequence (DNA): TGCGCCAGCAGCAGGGTGGGACAGCAAGAGACCCAGTACTTC.